This T cell receptor beta chain came from a study of T cells in Graves' hyperthyroidism and ophthalmopathy. Study at large: Prior to any treatment, at the point of initial diagnosis, peripheral blood was collected.

This clonotype has at least ten counts. Its antigen is currently unknown. V was cut by 6 bases and J by 1 base, with 6 bases left in between. The CDR3 has 13 residues. Study results and limitations: A 13 V-J model separated ophthalmopathy from stable hyperthyroidism.

Stable Graves' hyperthyroidism denoted no ophthalmopathy progression over 18 months. TCR beta CDR3 region amplification was performed from RNA transcripts. An initial round of RT-PCR targeting the TCR CDR3 relied on the HTBI primer set. MiXCR, run by TCRdb on the multiplex PCR reads, gives a single entry per CDR3 protein. In the table there are fewer than 600,000 distinct CDR3 sequences, less than 15% of which are singletons. The TCR sequence derives from a woman between 40 and 50 years old with Graves' hyperthyroidism. Sequencing used blood. The chain carries TRBV12-3 or TRBV12-4 and TRBJ2-2; D unclear. The CDR3 DNA follows: TGTGCCAGCAGACGACAGAACACCGGGGAGCTGTTTTTT. This translates into CASRRQNTGELFF.